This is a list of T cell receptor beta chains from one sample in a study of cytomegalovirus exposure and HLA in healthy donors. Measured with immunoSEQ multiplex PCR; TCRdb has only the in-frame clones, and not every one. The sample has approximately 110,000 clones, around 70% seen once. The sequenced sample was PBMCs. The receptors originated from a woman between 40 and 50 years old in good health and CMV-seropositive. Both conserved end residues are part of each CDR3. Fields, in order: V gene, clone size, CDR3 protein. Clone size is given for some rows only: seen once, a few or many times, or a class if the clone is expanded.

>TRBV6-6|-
CASIWTGSDTGELFF
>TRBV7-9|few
CASSLGSPADTQYF
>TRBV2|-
CASSLQGIIADTQYF
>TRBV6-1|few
CASQGNSNQPQHF
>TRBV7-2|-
CASSSTIQGRKPEQYF
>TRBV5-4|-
CASSLVAGPYYGYTF
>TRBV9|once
CASSAPGRGETQYF
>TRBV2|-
CASSEAYGAGNTIYF
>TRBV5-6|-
CASSVMTGYGYTF
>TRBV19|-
CASSRGGAVSTQQYF
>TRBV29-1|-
CSVPSDAGGREAFF
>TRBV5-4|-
CASSSPRAGGGLQFF
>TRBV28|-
CASSYWDRENEQFF
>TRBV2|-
CASSERQGWNQPQHF
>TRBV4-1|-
CASSPQGSPLHF
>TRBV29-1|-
CSVAGQGGTEAFF
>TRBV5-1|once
CASSQGAGEYEQYF
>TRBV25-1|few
CASSERGPVTEAFF
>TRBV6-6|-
CASSYSSRAGGNGYTF
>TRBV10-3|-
CAISVDRRNYGYTF
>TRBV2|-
CASTPWAAACTF
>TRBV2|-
CASSETQGVGYTF
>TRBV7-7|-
CASSLLAGDYQETQYF
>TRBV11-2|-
CASSLAGTGFFEQYF
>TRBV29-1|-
CGINAQRNTEAFF
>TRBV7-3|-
CASSRRSGIGAFF
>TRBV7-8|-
CASSTHRGPNYGYTF
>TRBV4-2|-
CASSSQGNTEAFF
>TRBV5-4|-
CASSLNSLEQYF
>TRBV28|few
CASSDRGYGYTF
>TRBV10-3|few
CATLHGTGKNQPQHF
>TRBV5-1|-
CASSAGTGVYNEQFF
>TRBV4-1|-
CASSQVSTREEKLFF
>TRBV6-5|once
CASSYDRTNYGYTF
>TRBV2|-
CASSEGVVTDTQYF
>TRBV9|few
CASSSGNQPQHF
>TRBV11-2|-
CASSLWGQPNQPQHF
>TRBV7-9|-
CASSLVGGSNEQYF